These 27 T cell receptor beta chains share one sample of origin, sequenced in a study of post-analysis software for immune sequencing data. Their antigen targets remain unknown. Unique molecular identifiers were built into the TCR beta cDNA libraries. TCRdb fed the PCR reads into MiXCR, producing one record per CDR3 protein. The repertoire holds hundreds of thousands of distinct CDR3 sequences, 30% seen once, with roughly 0.54% in the top ten. General study points: Patients used about five TRBV segments, including TRBV5-6, TRBV5-1 and TRBV20-1, more often than controls.

Source material: blood. Source of these receptors: a girl between 5 and 17 years old with multiple sclerosis.

The rearrangement links TRBV20-1 to TRBJ2-3, with D possibly TRBD2 on 6 matching bases. CDR1 DFQATT and CDR2 SNEGSKA come from the germline V gene (reference sequence). The V end lost 0 bases, the J end lost 1 base, and 14 bases lay between the germline ends. The CDR3 is 16 amino acids. The CDR3 region has the DNA TGCAGTGCTAGAGACCCTCGGAGGGTAGGCACAGATACGCAGTATTTT. Translation gives CSARDPRRVGTDTQYF.

The genes are TRBV10-3 and TRBJ2-7; weak D call: TRBD2 (5 bases). The CDR3 extends over 14 amino acids. V was pared by 4 bases and J by 0 bases, with 10 bases between. Germline assignment: CDR1 ENHRY and CDR2 SYGVKD. In nucleotides, the CDR3 is TGTGCCATCAGTGCCGGGGTGAGCTCCTACGAGCAGTACTTC. Translation gives CAISAGVSSYEQYF.

The V call is TRBV20-1, the J call TRBJ2-7; 8 bases are shared with TRBD1. The CDR3 has 14 residues. Trimming removed 6 bases from V and 3 bases from J; junction bases left unmatched: 10. Germline CDR1 and CDR2: DFQATT and SNEGSKA (reference sequence). CDR3 region: CSAKLWTGHYEQYF. CDR3 sequence (DNA): TGCAGTGCAAAGCTCTGGACAGGGCACTACGAGCAGTACTTC.

There are a few counts of this clonotype. This may be a read error: a much more frequent sequence differs by one nucleotide. This chain joins TRBV20-1 and TRBJ2-7; TRBD2 matches at 8 bases. Germline CDR1 is DFQATT and CDR2 is SNEGSKA (reference sequence). The CDR3 has 13 amino acids. V lost 7 bases to trimming and J lost 7 bases; unmatched junction nucleotides: 12. The DNA of the CDR3 is TGCAGTGTCGCAGCGGGGGCGGGGGATGAGCAGTACTTC. Its protein product is CSVAAGAGDEQYF.

The chain links TRBV4-3 to TRBJ2-4, with D hard to call. Germline CDR1 reads LGHNA; CDR2 reads YSLEER. This CDR3 spans 15 amino acids. Trimming took 0 bases from V and 2 from J, leaving 8 bases between them. The CDR3 is CASSQDRHSKNIQYF. CDR3 DNA: TGCGCCAGCAGCCAAGATCGGCACTCCAAAAACATTCAGTACTTC.

The V gene is TRBV7-2, the J gene TRBJ2-7; either TRBD1 or TRBD2 may fit D (5 bases each). Trimming cost V 3 bases and J 3 bases, with 12 bases left between them. Germline loops: CDR1 SGHTA, CDR2 FQGNSA. CDR3 size: 14 residues. The CDR3 is CASSLRGKGYEQYF. Here the CDR3 DNA reads TGTGCCAGCAGCTTGAGGGGTAAGGGCTACGAGCAGTACTTC. Drawing the rest from reference TRBV7-2 and TRBJ2-7, the complete variable domain is GAGVSQSPSNKVTEKGKDVELRCDPISGHTALYWYRQSLGQGLEFLIYFQGNSAPDKSGLPSDRFSAERTGGSVSTLTIQRTQQEDSAVYLCASSLRGKGYEQYFGPGTRLTVT.

This sequence joins TRBV15 and TRBJ2-7; tentatively, D is TRBD2 (5 bases). CDR1 is LNHNV and CDR2 is YYDKDF in the germline V gene (reference sequence). The ends were cut back, 5 bases at V and 7 bases at J, with 18 bases in the middle. The CDR3 sequence is 14 residues long. As DNA, the CDR3 is TGTGCCACCAGCGTTCTAGCCACTTCGGGAGAGCAGTACTTC. This codes for CATSVLATSGEQYF.

The chain is built from TRBV18 and TRBJ2-7; 9 bases agree with TRBD1. Trimming took 3 bases from V and 2 from J; bases not matched to a gene: 8. This CDR3 is 16 amino acids long. Germline V gene data show CDR1 as KGHSH and CDR2 as LQKENI. The CDR3 region is CASSPTRDRVPYEQYF. Written as DNA, the CDR3 is TGTGCCAGCTCACCTACTCGGGACAGGGTGCCCTACGAGCAGTACTTC.

This clonotype was counted between two and nine times. The rearrangement joins TRBV20-1 to TRBJ2-7; D remains ambiguous. Germline CDR1 reads DFQATT; CDR2 reads SNEGSKA (reference sequence). Trimming took off 5 bases at V and 3 bases at J, with 8 bases between the two ends. The CDR3 extends over 11 amino acids. The CDR3 loop is CSAPGIYEQYF. Here the CDR3 DNA reads TGCAGTGCTCCCGGAATCTACGAGCAGTACTTC.

The V and J genes are TRBV20-1 and TRBJ2-7; D is tentatively TRBD1 or TRBD2 (5 bases each). The germline gives CDR1 DFQATT, CDR2 SNEGSKA (reference sequence). This CDR3 is built from 15 residues. Between the trimmed V and J ends, which lost 3 bases and 3 bases, there was a span of 18 bases. CDR3 sequence: CSARGDVSQGYEQYF. The DNA for the CDR3 is TGCAGTGCTAGGGGGGATGTTAGTCAGGGCTACGAGCAGTACTTC.

The CDR3 protein is CATGSGGSADTQYF. The CDR3 coding sequence is TGTGCCACCGGGAGCGGCGGGTCCGCAGATACGCAGTATTTT. V gene TRBV10-3 combines with J gene TRBJ2-3; D possibly corresponds to TRBD2 (6 bases). Per the germline V gene, CDR1 is ENHRY and CDR2 is SYGVKD. V was clipped by 10 bases and J by 4 bases, with 18 bases between them. This CDR3 comprises 14 residues.

This clonotype was counted only a few times. This rearrangement joins TRBV12-3 or TRBV12-4 to TRBJ2-3; the D call may be TRBD1 or TRBD2 (6 bases each). There are 15 residues in the CDR3. The ends were cut back, 4 bases at V and 5 bases at J, with 16 bases in the middle. The CDR3 spells CASSSPGGRGDTQYF. Here the CDR3 DNA reads TGTGCCAGCAGTTCCCCCGGGGGCCGGGGAGATACGCAGTATTTT.

Concerning this clonotype itself: This may be a read error: a much more frequent sequence differs by one nucleotide. The chain has TRBV7-9 and TRBJ2-6; a possible D gene is TRBD1 (7 bases). Germline V gives CDR1 SEHNR, CDR2 FQNEAQ (reference sequence). V was shortened by 8 bases and J by 0 bases, with 17 bases between the two germline ends. The CDR3 has 17 residues. The CDR3 coding sequence is TGTGCCAGCGGCTCCAGGGGGGCCTTCTCTGGGGCCAACGTCCTGACTTTC. Amino acid sequence: CASGSRGAFSGANVLTF.

This clonotype has just a few counts. J is TRBJ2-5 and V is TRBV7-2; 16 bases map to TRBD2. The V and J ends lost 1 base and 11 bases, in that order; junction bases with no gene match: 16. The CDR3 is 19 amino acids. From germline, CDR1 is SGHTA and CDR2 FQGNSA. Here the CDR3 reads CASSLGGLAGGYSYNEQYF. CDR3 nucleotides: TGTGCCAGCAGCTTAGGGGGACTAGCGGGGGGGTACTCCTACAATGAGCAGTACTTC.

The chain carries TRBV6-5 and TRBJ2-6; D unclear. With 0 bases removed from V and 0 bases from J, the gap between germline ends came to 6 bases. The germline V gene has CDR1 MNHEY and CDR2 SVGAGI. The CDR3 runs to 16 residues. The CDR3 DNA reads TGTGCCAGCAGTTACTCGCGGCACTCTGGGGCCAACGTCCTGACTTTC. Encoded protein: CASSYSRHSGANVLTF.

The sample holds a few counts of this clonotype. CDR3 in amino acids: CSTRDRVVSYNEQFF. The CDR3 DNA follows: TGCAGCACCCGGGACAGGGTAGTTTCCTACAATGAGCAGTTCTTC. The J gene is TRBJ2-1, the V gene TRBV29-1, with 9 bases lining up with TRBD1. The CDR3 runs to 15 residues. Germline loops: CDR1 SQVTM, CDR2 ANQGSEA. Trimming removed 8 bases from V and 1 base from J; junction bases left unmatched: 9.

In this sample, this clonotype turned up a few times. The chain employs TRBV6-5 and TRBJ1-2; the D is unclear. The CDR3 is 15 residues long. V gave up 2 bases and J gave up 0 bases, with 10 bases separating them. CDR1 MNHEY and CDR2 SVGAGI come from the germline V gene. CDR3: CASSYEAFPNYGYTF. The CDR3, as DNA: TGTGCCAGCAGTTACGAGGCCTTCCCTAACTATGGCTACACCTTC.

CDR3 amino acids: CASRSLAGGYKTQYF. CDR3 sequence (DNA): TGTGCCAGCAGAAGCTTGGCGGGGGGGTATAAGACCCAGTACTTC. The chain carries TRBV6-1 and TRBJ2-5; 9 nucleotides line up with TRBD2. V lost 6 bases to trimming and J lost 6 bases; unmatched junction nucleotides: 11. Germline lookup yields CDR1 MNHNS and CDR2 SASEGT. The CDR3 is made up of 15 amino acids.

This chain connects TRBV20-1 to TRBJ2-1, with D maybe TRBD2 (5 bases). The CDR3 runs to 15 residues. Between the trimmed V and J ends, which lost 3 bases and 3 bases, there was a span of 15 bases. In germline, CDR1 is DFQATT, CDR2 SNEGSKA (reference sequence). CDR3 residues: CSASTPRASYNEQFF. DNA for the CDR3: TGCAGTGCTAGCACCCCGCGGGCCAGCTACAATGAGCAGTTCTTC.

The V call is TRBV2, the J call TRBJ2-1; 8 nucleotides align to TRBD2. Germline CDR1 reads SNHLY; CDR2 reads FYNNEI. Losses at the gene ends were 6 bases for V and 15 bases for J; bases not matched to a gene: 10. The CDR3 has 12 amino acids. The CDR3 DNA follows: TGTGCCAGCAGCAGTAGCGGGACCGGGGGGTTCTTC. This codes for CASSSSGTGGFF.

The chain combines TRBV4-3 with TRBJ2-7; D is uncertain. V lost 6 bases, J lost 5 bases, and 20 bases lay in between. CDR1 and CDR2 (germline): LGHNA, YSLEER. The CDR3 is made up of 15 amino acids. CDR3 in DNA: TGCGCCAGCAGTCTCACCTGGATGGTGGTCCACGAGCAGTACTTC. This encodes CASSLTWMVVHEQYF.

This clonotype was picked up a small number of times. V usage is TRBV28 and J usage is TRBJ2-1, with D perhaps assigned TRBD1 or TRBD2 (5 bases each). Looked up from germline, CDR1 is MDHEN and CDR2 is SYDVKM. V was pared by 7 bases and J by 9 bases, with 16 bases between. CDR3 size: 13 residues. The CDR3 sequence is CASTNLTRGEQFF. DNA for the CDR3: TGTGCCAGCACCAACCTCACGAGGGGTGAGCAGTTCTTC.

V usage is TRBV6-6 and J usage is TRBJ2-7, with D perhaps TRBD1 or TRBD2 (5 bases each). V lost 4 bases to trimming and J lost 6 bases, with 16 bases between them. The CDR3 loop spans 14 amino acids. Germline values: CDR1 MNHNY, CDR2 SVGAGI (reference sequence). CDR3 DNA sequence: TGTGCCAGCAGTTCCCTCGAGGGCAGGGCCGAGCAGTACTTC. It codes for CASSSLEGRAEQYF.

This clonotype has a handful of counts. V and J are TRBV5-1 and TRBJ1-5, with D perhaps matching TRBD1 (5 bases). This CDR3 region has 15 residues. Trimming removed 4 bases from V and 3 bases from J, with 14 bases in between. Germline V gives CDR1 SGHRS, CDR2 YFSETQ. In nucleotides, the CDR3 is TGCGCCAGCAGCCCAGGGCCCCCGCTCAATCAGCCCCAGCATTTT. Translation gives CASSPGPPLNQPQHF.

The genes are TRBV28 and TRBJ1-2; 7 bases line up with TRBD1. V gave up 7 bases and J gave up 8 bases; unmatched junction bases: 7. The CDR3 sequence is 12 residues long. Germline V CDR1 and CDR2: MDHEN, SYDVKM. CDR3 protein: CASTTGIEGYTF. The CDR3 DNA sequence: TGTGCCAGCACGACAGGGATCGAGGGCTACACCTTC.

This clonotype was seen a handful of times. The gene calls are TRBV29-1 and TRBJ2-2, with D maybe TRBD2 (6 bases). CDR3 length equals 14 residues. The V end was cut by 7 bases, the J end by 5 bases, with 17 bases between. Germline V gene lookup returns CDR1 SQVTM and CDR2 ANQGSEA. CDR3 region: CSALKGGGTGELFF. The CDR3 DNA follows: TGCAGCGCTCTGAAGGGAGGTGGAACCGGGGAGCTGTTTTTT.

V usage is TRBV21-1 and J usage is TRBJ2-5; the table's D call of TRBD2 was not tested on the DNA. TRBV21-1 is labeled a pseudogene. The CDR3 contains 14 residues. CDR3 residues: CASLKGPGQETQYF. The CDR3 bases are TGTGCCAGCCTTAAAGGGCCGGGCCAAGAGACCCAGTACTTC.